A single sample is the source of the 12 T cell receptor beta chains below, sequenced in a study of T cell changes during pregnancy in multiple sclerosis. Profiled with immunoSEQ multiplex PCR; TCRdb holds only in-frame clones, not every one. The sample lists about 110,000 clones; about 89% were seen once. The sequenced sample was peripheral blood, obtained after pregnancy. The receptors here all came from a female donor with multiple sclerosis, enrolled in a pregnancy study.

The chain carries TRBV9 and TRBJ1-1, with D unresolved. Trimming cost V 4 bases and J 0 bases, with 10 bases left between them. The CDR3 is 14 amino acids. Germline V lookup: CDR1 SGDLS, CDR2 YYNGEE. The CDR3 reads CASSPQPMNTEAFF. The CDR3, as DNA: TGTGCCAGCAGCCCACAGCCAATGAACACTGAAGCTTTCTTT. The full variable domain, rest sourced from reference TRBV9 and TRBJ1-1, is DSGVTQTPKHLITATGQRVTLRCSPRSGDLSVYWYQQSLDQGLQFLIQYYNGEERAKGNILERFSAQQFPDLHSELNLSSLELGDSALYFCASSPQPMNTEAFFGQGTRLTVV.

This clone was seen a single time. The V and J genes are TRBV2 and TRBJ2-1; 7 nucleotides match TRBD1. The CDR3 runs 14 residues. CDR1 and CDR2 from the germline V gene are SNHLY and FYNNEI. The trim removed 5 bases at V and 4 bases at J, leaving 5 bases unmatched. The CDR3: CASSSPQGYNEQFF. For the CDR3, the DNA is TGTGCCAGCAGTTCCCCACAGGGGTACAATGAGCAGTTCTTC.

The chain recombines TRBV5-1 with TRBJ1-1, with TRBD1 as a possible D gene (6 bases). The germline V and J ends were trimmed by 0 bases and 1 base, with 13 bases remaining between them. Per germline, CDR1 SGHRS and CDR2 YFSETQ. The CDR3 has 16 residues. CDR3 sequence reads: CASSLAPGVGNTEAFF. CDR3 sequence (DNA): TGCGCCAGCAGCTTGGCCCCAGGGGTGGGGAACACTGAAGCTTTCTTT. Together with reference TRBV5-1 and TRBJ1-1, the CDR3 gives the full variable domain: KAGVTQTPRYLIKTRGQQVTLSCSPISGHRSVSWYQQTPGQGLQFLFEYFSETQRNKGNFPGRFSGRQFSNSRSEMNVSTLELGDSALYLCASSLAPGVGNTEAFFGQGTRLTVV.

The chain joins TRBV7-8 to TRBJ2-5; TRBD2 agrees at 9 bases. The CDR3 runs to 15 residues. With 2 bases clipped from V and 2 bases from J, the junction kept 3 bases outside the gene matches. The germline gives CDR1 SGHVS, CDR2 FQNEAQ. The CDR3 DNA is TGTGCCAGCAGCTTAAGACTAGCGGAGCAAGAGACCCAGTACTTC. Amino acids: CASSLRLAEQETQYF.

This clone showed up just a few times. The V call is TRBV5-6, the J call TRBJ1-5; D is unclear. This CDR3 has 14 residues. The germline V gene has CDR1 SGHDT and CDR2 YYEEEE. V dropped 0 bases and J dropped 9 bases, with 13 bases sitting between them. The CDR3 DNA sequence: TGTGCCAGCAGCTTGGGCTCCATAACTCGGCCCCAGCATTTT. It translates to CASSLGSITRPQHF.

The J gene is TRBJ1-6, the V gene TRBV4-2; the D gene is possibly TRBD1 (5 bases). Germline V CDR1 and CDR2: LGHNA, YNFKEQ. The CDR3 is 19 residues long. Trimming took off 0 bases at V and 2 bases at J, with 17 bases between the two ends. The DNA of the CDR3 is TGTGCCAGCAGCCAAGATTTTGAAGGGGTTCGCGCCTATAATTCACCCCTCCACTTT. This translates into CASSQDFEGVRAYNSPLHF.

The chain is built from TRBV7-8 and TRBJ1-1; D is ambiguous. CDR1 SGHVS and CDR2 FQNEAQ come from the germline V gene. CDR3 size: 15 residues. V lost 4 bases and J 1 base, leaving 13 bases between the germline ends. The CDR3 bases are TGTGCCAGCAGCTATGGCGAGGGCTCGAACACTGAAGCTTTCTTT. This translates into CASSYGEGSNTEAFF.

This chain uses TRBV2 with TRBJ1-2; D remains unclear. The CDR3 runs 13 residues. Looked up from germline, CDR1 is SNHLY and CDR2 is FYNNEI. V was pared by 8 bases and J by 4 bases, with 14 bases between. The DNA of the CDR3 is TGTGCCAGCTTTACCGGGAGAGCCTATGGCTACACCTTC. It translates to CASFTGRAYGYTF.

This chain uses TRBV14 with TRBJ2-3, with D tentatively TRBD2 (5 bases). Germline loops: CDR1 SGHDN, CDR2 FVKESK. This CDR3 contains 12 residues. V lost 1 base and J lost 6, with 5 bases in between. This chain's CDR3 is CASSQAGDTQYF. The DNA for the CDR3 is TGTGCCAGCAGCCAAGCGGGGGATACGCAGTATTTT.

The rearrangement uses TRBV7-2 and TRBJ2-7; 9 positions match TRBD1. The CDR3 has 15 residues. The J segment lost 3 bases and the V segment lost 5 bases, leaving 8 bases of the junction unmatched. Per germline, CDR1 SGHTA and CDR2 FQGNSA. CDR3 DNA: TGTGCCAGCAGCCCTCAATTGACAGGGGGCTACGAGCAGTACTTC. It is translated as CASSPQLTGGYEQYF.

This chain uses TRBV6-1 with TRBJ1-1; 12 nucleotides line up with TRBD1. Trimming removed 4 bases from V and 10 bases from J; junction bases left unmatched: 10. CDR1 and CDR2 (germline): MNHNS, SASEGT. This CDR3 contains 15 residues. The CDR3, as DNA: TGTGCCAGCAGTGGGTTGGGGACAGGGGGCGTTTCAGCTTTCTTT. Translation: CASSGLGTGGVSAFF.

V gene TRBV7-8 combines with J gene TRBJ1-5, with TRBD1 matching 10 bases. Trimming cost V 1 base and J 5 bases; bases outside gene matches: 5. The CDR3 totals 16 residues. Germline CDR1 reads SGHVS; CDR2 reads FQNEAQ. The CDR3 spells CASSLEGTGVHQPQHF. The CDR3 DNA sequence: TGTGCCAGCAGCTTAGAGGGGACAGGGGTCCATCAGCCCCAGCATTTT.